The present T cell receptor beta chain was sequenced within a study of T cell changes during pregnancy in multiple sclerosis. The repertoire was sequenced with immunoSEQ multiplex PCR; TCRdb's copy has only in-frame clones and lacks some. Among approximately 44,000 clones, about nine tenths were seen once, and the ten largest hold approximately 0.73%. The trim removed 6 bases at V and 2 bases at J, leaving 6 bases unmatched. There are 15 residues in the CDR3. Germline values: CDR1 SGHAT, CDR2 FQDESV (reference sequence). The chain has TRBV11-1 and TRBJ2-7; 11 bases align to TRBD2. The sample was CD4+ T cells from peripheral blood mononuclear cells, taken in the first trimester of pregnancy. This clonotype was obtained from a female donor with multiple sclerosis, enrolled in a pregnancy study. This chain's CDR3 is CASSPLAGDTYEQYF. The CDR3 DNA reads TGTGCCAGCAGTCCACTAGCGGGAGACACCTACGAGCAGTACTTC.